The 20 T cell receptor beta chains below all came from one sample that was sequenced in a study of CD8 T cells in ankylosing spondylitis. Whole-study results and caveats: A motif of eight highly homologous TCR beta variants was seen as apparently characteristic of ankylosing spondylitis blood.

One entry per CDR3 protein, called by TCRdb with MiXCR from the 5' RACE reads. The top ten hold around 3.6% of the sample, which has around 490,000 distinct CDR3 sequences, less than 6% seen once. No antigen is known for these receptors. Sample: blood, either unsorted or a sorted T cell fraction (not recorded which). The receptors originated from a male donor with ankylosing spondylitis.

This clonotype was recorded at least ten times. The CDR3 sequence is CASSNRPGGYEQYF. The CDR3, as DNA: TGCGCCAGCAGCAATCGGCCCGGGGGCTACGAGCAGTACTTC. V gene TRBV5-1 combines with J gene TRBJ2-7; possibly TRBD2 for D (6 bases). Germline CDR1 SGHRS, CDR2 YFSETQ. V lost 4 bases, J lost 3 bases, and 14 bases lay in between. The CDR3 has 14 residues.

This clonotype was seen ten or more times. The chain links TRBV27 to TRBJ1-2; no definite D call. This CDR3 has 12 residues. Trimming shortened V by 4 bases and J by 7 bases, and 10 bases separated the two germline ends. The germline V gene has CDR1 MNHEY and CDR2 SMNVEV (reference sequence). The CDR3 here is CASSSAAVGYTF. The CDR3 region has the DNA TGTGCCAGCAGTTCCGCAGCGGTTGGCTACACCTTC.

This clonotype was found many times. The CDR3 DNA sequence: TGCGCCAGCAGCCAAGATTGGGGGGGAACCTACAATGAGCAGTTCTTC. Its protein is CASSQDWGGTYNEQFF. This chain links TRBV4-3 with TRBJ2-1; 7 nucleotides match TRBD2. V was clipped by 0 bases and J by 2 bases; unmatched bases: 4. CDR1 is LGHNA, CDR2 YSLEER, per germline. This CDR3 has 16 residues.

In its sample, this clonotype was seen many times. The J gene is TRBJ1-1, the V gene TRBV10-2, with 7 bases fitting TRBD1. The germline gives CDR1 WSHSY, CDR2 SAAADI. After removal of 6 bases from V and 10 bases from J, the junction contained 8 bases not matched to a gene. There are 12 residues in the CDR3. This chain's CDR3 is CASRLGGRGAFF. The CDR3 coding sequence is TGCGCCAGCAGATTAGGGGGCAGAGGAGCTTTCTTT.

This clonotype was counted many times. The genes are TRBV4-2 and TRBJ2-1; 9 bases match TRBD2. The germline gives CDR1 LGHNA, CDR2 YNFKEQ. CDR3 length: 16 residues. V was clipped by 0 bases and J by 2 bases; unmatched bases: 2. CDR3 in amino acids: CASSQDGTSPYNEQFF. The CDR3 nucleotides read TGTGCCAGCAGCCAAGACGGGACTAGCCCCTACAATGAGCAGTTCTTC.

The sample holds many counts of this clonotype. The chain links TRBV5-6 to TRBJ2-2; no clear D. The CDR3 extends over 13 amino acids. Trimming took off 2 bases at V and 6 bases at J, with 8 bases between the two ends. CDR1 and CDR2 (germline): SGHDT, YYEEEE. Here the CDR3 reads CASSFTLPGELFF. CDR3 in DNA: TGTGCCAGCAGCTTTACCCTACCCGGGGAGCTGTTTTTT.

This clonotype occurred many times. The DNA for the CDR3 is TGCGCCAGCAGCCTCCCCGGAAGGGTTGTAGGAGGCTACACCTTC. Amino acid sequence: CASSLPGRVVGGYTF. The chain joins TRBV4-3 to TRBJ1-2; D remains unclear. V dropped 4 bases and J dropped 8 bases, with 20 bases sitting between them. CDR3 length: 15 amino acids. CDR1 is LGHNA and CDR2 is YSLEER in the germline V gene.

This clonotype was seen ten or more times. The genes are TRBV10-3 and TRBJ1-3; D not certain. Between the trimmed V and J ends, which lost 0 bases and 4 bases, there was a span of 4 bases. Germline V gives CDR1 ENHRY, CDR2 SYGVKD. The length of the CDR3 is 13 residues. CDR3 amino acids: CAISESEGNTIYF. In DNA form, the CDR3 reads TGTGCCATCAGTGAGTCAGAGGGAAACACCATATATTTT.

The rearrangement links TRBV19 to TRBJ1-6; maybe TRBD1 (5 bases). This CDR3 has 13 amino acids. V was clipped by 7 bases and J by 9 bases, with 13 bases between them. The V gene's germline CDR1 is LNHDA and CDR2 SQIVND (reference sequence). The CDR3 coding sequence is TGTGCCAGTAACCAGGGAGTGGGTTCACCCCTCCACTTT. Amino acid sequence: CASNQGVGSPLHF. Variable domain in full (rest from reference TRBV19 and TRBJ1-6): DGGITQSPKYLFRKEGQNVTLSCEQNLNHDAMYWYRQDPGQGLRLIYYSQIVNDFQKGDIAEGYSVSREKKESFPLTVTSAQKNPTAFYLCASNQGVGSPLHFGNGTRLTVT.

This clonotype was observed many times. This chain links TRBV5-1 with TRBJ2-3; TRBD2 might be the D (5 bases). CDR3 length: 16 residues. Germline V gene data show CDR1 as SGHRS and CDR2 as YFSETQ. Trimming pared 3 bases from V and 2 bases from J, leaving 16 bases between. CDR3 sequence: CASSSLPGSLTDTQYF. The CDR3 DNA is TGCGCCAGCAGCTCGCTACCGGGGAGCCTCACAGATACGCAGTATTTT.

This clonotype was seen ten or more times. The rearrangement links TRBV29-1 to TRBJ1-2, with 8 bases fitting TRBD1. Germline V CDR1 and CDR2: SQVTM, ANQGSEA. With V trimmed by 7 bases and J by 8 bases, 6 bases remained unmatched. The CDR3 length is 11 residues. In DNA form, the CDR3 reads TGCAGCGCCTCAGGGGGCAGGGGCTACACCTTC. Translating it yields CSASGGRGYTF.

This sequence joins TRBV5-1 and TRBJ2-1, with 8 bases identical to TRBD2. After removal of 4 bases from V and 3 bases from J, the junction contained 6 bases not matched to a gene. The V gene's germline CDR1 is SGHRS and CDR2 YFSETQ. This CDR3 has 15 residues. The CDR3 DNA sequence: TGCGCCAGCAGCCGGGGGGGGGCGATCTACAATGAGCAGTTCTTC. Amino acid sequence: CASSRGGAIYNEQFF.

This clonotype was observed many times. The genes are TRBV12-3 or TRBV12-4 and TRBJ2-2; weak D call: TRBD1 (6 bases). The CDR3 runs to 15 residues. Trimming stripped 5 bases from V and 0 bases from J, with 10 bases between. The CDR3 region is CASSHGTPNTGELFF. In DNA, the CDR3 is TGTGCCAGCAGTCACGGGACACCGAACACCGGGGAGCTGTTTTTT.

This clonotype has ten or more counts. The chain employs TRBV4-3 and TRBJ2-7, with D possibly TRBD1 on 5 matching bases. The CDR3 spans 14 residues. Between the trimmed V and J ends, which lost 4 bases and 2 bases, there was a span of 12 bases. Germline CDR1 and CDR2: LGHNA and YSLEER. The CDR3 DNA sequence: TGCGCCAGCAGCCCAACCGCCAGGGCCTACGAGCAGTACTTC. Translated: CASSPTARAYEQYF.

Many counts were recorded for this clonotype. The chain joins TRBV20-1 to TRBJ2-7; possible D gene TRBD2, 6 bases. CDR1 is DFQATT and CDR2 is SNEGSKA in the germline V gene (reference sequence). Trimming removed 3 bases from V and 3 bases from J, with 15 bases in between. This CDR3 comprises 14 residues. DNA for the CDR3: TGCAGTGCTAGGGGGGGAGCGGCAATCTACGAGCAGTACTTC. Translation: CSARGGAAIYEQYF.

This clonotype showed up many times. This chain joins TRBV4-2 and TRBJ1-4; D perhaps matches TRBD1 (6 bases). The CDR3 is 14 residues long. Germline V lookup: CDR1 LGHNA, CDR2 YNFKEQ. Between the trimmed V and J ends, which lost 4 bases and 6 bases, there was a span of 12 bases. CDR3 in amino acids: CASSPGALHEKLFF. CDR3 nucleotide sequence: TGTGCCAGCAGCCCAGGGGCGCTGCATGAAAAACTGTTTTTT.

This clonotype was found many times. This chain links TRBV4-2 with TRBJ2-1; D tentatively reads TRBD1 or TRBD2 (5 bases each). The CDR3 spans 14 residues. In germline, CDR1 is LGHNA, CDR2 YNFKEQ. The V gene lost 3 bases and the J gene lost 5 bases, with 11 bases spanning the gap. CDR3 DNA: TGTGCCAGCAGCCATCGGGGACGGGACAATGAGCAGTTCTTC. It translates to CASSHRGRDNEQFF.

This clonotype was observed many times. The gene calls are TRBV20-1 and TRBJ1-2, with a possible D match to TRBD1 (5 bases). The V and J ends lost 3 bases and 6 bases respectively, with 14 bases between them. In germline, CDR1 is DFQATT, CDR2 SNEGSKA (reference sequence). This CDR3 is built from 13 residues. The CDR3 coding sequence is TGCAGTGCTAGGGCGGGGGGAATAGATGGCTACACCTTC. Translating gives CSARAGGIDGYTF.

At least ten counts were recorded for this clonotype. The rearrangement joins TRBV3-1 to TRBJ1-1; D unclear. In germline, CDR1 is LGHDT, CDR2 YNNKEL (reference sequence). This CDR3 contains 12 residues. The V end lost 4 bases, the J end lost 8 bases, and 11 bases lay between the germline ends. The chain's CDR3 is CASSPSYGEAFF. CDR3 nucleotides: TGTGCCAGCAGCCCCTCGTACGGGGAAGCTTTCTTT.

This clonotype was seen repeatedly, ten times or more. CDR3 nucleotide sequence: TGTGCCAGCAGCTTGCCCGGGACAGGGAGTGAAAAACTGTTTTTT. Translating it yields CASSLPGTGSEKLFF. The chain couples TRBV5-5 to TRBJ1-4, with TRBD1 matching over 9 bases. V trimming: 1 base; J trimming: 7 bases; junction bases outside the gene matches: 5. The CDR3 covers 15 residues. Germline loops: CDR1 SGHKS, CDR2 YYEKEE (reference sequence). The whole variable domain, remainder taken from reference TRBV5-5 and TRBJ1-4, is DAGVTQSPTHLIKTRGQQVTLRCSPISGHKSVSWYQQVLGQGPQFIFQYYEKEERGRGNFPDRFSARQFPNYSSELNVNALLLGDSALYLCASSLPGTGSEKLFFGSGTQLSVL.